The 9 T cell receptor beta chains in this list originate from one sample, sequenced in a study of shared clonotypes between healthy human individuals. Clones were read by immunoSEQ multiplex PCR, and TCRdb kept only the in-frame ones, dropping some. The table lists 1.4 million or so clones, approximately 98.5% of them singletons, with about 0.4% in the top ten. The specimen was naive CD4+ T cells sorted from blood. Subset of the sample: CD45RA+ positively selected. Source of these receptors: a man aged 30 to 45 in good health.

With respect to this clone: Other nucleotide sequences from this sample produce the same CDR3. J is TRBJ1-1 and V is TRBV29-1, with a possible D match to TRBD1 (6 bases). This CDR3 is built from 10 residues. The V gene lost 6 bases and the J gene lost 5 bases, with 7 bases spanning the gap. Germline V gives CDR1 SQVTM, CDR2 ANQGSEA. The CDR3, as DNA: TGCAGCGTCCAGGGGACTGAAGCTTTCTTT. Translated: CSVQGTEAFF. The full variable domain, with the rest looked up from reference TRBV29-1 and TRBJ1-1, is SAVISQKPSRDICQRGTSLTIQCQVDSQVTMMFWYRQQPGQSLTLIATANQGSEATYESGFVIDKFPISRPNLTFSTLTVSNMSPEDSSIYLCSVQGTEAFFGQGTRLTVV.

The V gene is TRBV7-2, the J gene TRBJ2-7; 7 bases match TRBD1. V shed 4 bases, J shed 6 bases, and the junction held 3 bases outside the gene matches. This CDR3 region has 12 residues. Germline-derived CDR1 and CDR2 are SGHTA and FQGNSA. DNA for the CDR3: TGTGCCAGCAGCTATAACAGGGGCGAGCAGTACTTC. Translation: CASSYNRGEQYF.

The chain recombines TRBV9 with TRBJ2-3; 9 positions agree with TRBD1. Trimming took 0 bases from V and 3 from J; bases not matched to a gene: 8. The CDR3 totals 17 residues. Germline values: CDR1 SGDLS, CDR2 YYNGEE. CDR3 coding DNA: TGTGCCAGCAGCGTAGAAGTGAGACAGGGGGTTACAGATACGCAGTATTTT. It encodes CASSVEVRQGVTDTQYF.

V gene TRBV7-9 combines with J gene TRBJ2-7, with D perhaps being TRBD1 or TRBD2 (5 bases each). CDR3 length: 15 amino acids. V dropped 5 bases and J dropped 3 bases, with 17 bases sitting between them. Germline loops: CDR1 SEHNR, CDR2 FQNEAQ (reference sequence). The CDR3 DNA follows: TGTGCCAGCAGCCTCAGAGGGACGTCCGGCTACGAGCAGTACTTC. This translates into CASSLRGTSGYEQYF.

This chain connects TRBV5-1 to TRBJ2-2, with D unclear. Between the trimmed V and J ends, which lost 2 bases and 4 bases, there was a span of 15 bases. Per germline, CDR1 SGHRS and CDR2 YFSETQ. This CDR3 is 16 amino acids long. CDR3 amino acids: CASSFGRAPLTGELFF. CDR3 in DNA: TGCGCCAGCAGCTTTGGCCGGGCACCACTCACCGGGGAGCTGTTTTTT.

On this clone: Other DNA sequences in the sample encode the same CDR3. The rearrangement uses TRBV6-1 and TRBJ1-5; D call uncertain. V lost 2 bases and J 2 bases, leaving 4 bases between the germline ends. The CDR3 spans 13 residues. Looked up from germline, CDR1 is MNHNS and CDR2 is SASEGT. DNA for the CDR3: TGTGCCAGCAGTGAACGGGGCAATCAGCCCCAGCATTTT. Protein sequence: CASSERGNQPQHF.

The chain recombines TRBV6-6 with TRBJ2-7; D not certain. This CDR3 contains 14 residues. The V end lost 6 bases, the J end lost 2 bases, and 14 bases lay between the germline ends. The germline V gene encodes CDR1 MNHNY and CDR2 SVGAGI (reference sequence). CDR3 region: CASRGIAAPYEQYF. CDR3 DNA sequence: TGTGCCAGCAGGGGTATCGCGGCCCCCTACGAGCAGTACTTC.

J is TRBJ2-7 and V is TRBV7-2; D is possibly TRBD2 (5 bases). This CDR3 is built from 14 residues. The ends were cut back, 2 bases at V and 3 bases at J, with 11 bases in the middle. Germline V gene data show CDR1 as SGHTA and CDR2 as FQGNSA. The CDR3 protein is CASSLSLEGYEQYF. The CDR3 coding sequence is TGTGCCAGCAGCTTATCTTTAGAGGGCTACGAGCAGTACTTC.

The chain carries TRBV2 and TRBJ2-5, with 9 positions matching TRBD2. J gave up 5 bases and V 6 bases, and 10 bases lay outside the gene matches. Germline loops: CDR1 SNHLY, CDR2 FYNNEI. The CDR3 runs 15 residues. CDR3 region: CASSDSAGGGETQYF. The CDR3 DNA is TGTGCCAGCAGCGACTCTGCGGGAGGGGGGGAGACCCAGTACTTC.